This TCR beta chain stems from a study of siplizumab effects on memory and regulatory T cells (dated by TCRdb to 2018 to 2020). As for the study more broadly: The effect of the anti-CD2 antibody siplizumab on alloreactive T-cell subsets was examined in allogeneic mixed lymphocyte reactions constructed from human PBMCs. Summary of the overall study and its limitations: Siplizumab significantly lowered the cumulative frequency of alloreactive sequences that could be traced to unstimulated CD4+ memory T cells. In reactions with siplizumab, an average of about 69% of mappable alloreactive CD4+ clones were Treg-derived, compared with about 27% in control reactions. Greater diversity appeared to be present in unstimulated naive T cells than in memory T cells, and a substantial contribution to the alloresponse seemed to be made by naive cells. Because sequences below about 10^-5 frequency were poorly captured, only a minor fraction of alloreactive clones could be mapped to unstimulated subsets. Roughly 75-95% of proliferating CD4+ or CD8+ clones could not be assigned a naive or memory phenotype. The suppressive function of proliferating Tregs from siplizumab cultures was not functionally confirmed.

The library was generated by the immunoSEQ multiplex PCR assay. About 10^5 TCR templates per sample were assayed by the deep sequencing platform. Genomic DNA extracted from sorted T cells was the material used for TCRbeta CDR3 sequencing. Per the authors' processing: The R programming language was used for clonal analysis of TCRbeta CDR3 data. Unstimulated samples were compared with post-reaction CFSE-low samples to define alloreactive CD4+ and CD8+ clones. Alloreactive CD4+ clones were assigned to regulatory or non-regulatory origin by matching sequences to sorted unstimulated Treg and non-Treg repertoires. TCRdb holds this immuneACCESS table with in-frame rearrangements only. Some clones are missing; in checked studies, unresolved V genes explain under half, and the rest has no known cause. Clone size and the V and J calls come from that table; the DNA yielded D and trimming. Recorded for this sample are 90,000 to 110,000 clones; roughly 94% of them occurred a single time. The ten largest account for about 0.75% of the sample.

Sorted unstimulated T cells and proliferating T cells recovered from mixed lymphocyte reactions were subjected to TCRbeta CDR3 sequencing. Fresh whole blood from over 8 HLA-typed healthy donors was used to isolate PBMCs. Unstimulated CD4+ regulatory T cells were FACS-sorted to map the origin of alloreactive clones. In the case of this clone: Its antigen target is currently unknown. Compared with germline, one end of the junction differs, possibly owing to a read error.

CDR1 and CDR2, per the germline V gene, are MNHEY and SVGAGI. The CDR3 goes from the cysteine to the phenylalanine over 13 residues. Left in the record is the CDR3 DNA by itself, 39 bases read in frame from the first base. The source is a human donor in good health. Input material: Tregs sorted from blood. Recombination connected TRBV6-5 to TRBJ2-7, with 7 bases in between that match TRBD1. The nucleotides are TGTGCAAGCAGAGGGGGCGAACCCCACGAGCAGTACTTC. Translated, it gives CASRGGEPHEQYF.